The rows below give T cell receptor beta chains drawn from one sample of a study of blood T cell repertoires in COVID-19. The protocol was immunoSEQ multiplex PCR, while the TCRdb copy is restricted to in-frame clones and leaves out a portion. The sample holds 100,000 to 150,000 clones, 70% to 75% seen once. Sequenced sample: peripheral blood. The origin of the receptors is an elderly man with COVID-19, enrolled during active disease. Each CDR3 is given with its conserved first and last residue. Fields, in order: J gene, D gene, clone size, V gene, CDR3 protein. D genes are given only for firm matches. A row's size may be missing; if present it is once, few, many or a size class.

TRBJ2-3,NA,NA,TRBV4-2,CASSPRVAASTDTQYF
TRBJ1-2,NA,NA,TRBV19,CASSIDPRYGYTF
TRBJ2-4,NA,NA,TRBV7-9,CASSPVLAKNIQYF
TRBJ2-5,NA,once,TRBV5-1,CASSLAPGSQETQYF
TRBJ1-5,NA,many,TRBV6-1,CASSEMSGTPNQPQHF
TRBJ2-2,NA,NA,TRBV11-3,CASSLAYSGELFF
TRBJ2-5,TRBD2,NA,TRBV9,CASSFRLAGGETQYF
TRBJ2-7,TRBD2,many,TRBV5-1,CASSWTLAGAFYEQYF
TRBJ2-2,NA,NA,TRBV9,CASSQGSFSNTGELFF
TRBJ1-4,NA,few,TRBV11-3,CASSLLVFRETEKLFF
TRBJ2-1,TRBD1,few,TRBV19,CASSRDQGATYNEQFF
TRBJ2-1,TRBD1,NA,TRBV28,CASRPGQGGEQFF
TRBJ2-1,NA,NA,TRBV28,CASSLAASVEQFF
TRBJ2-1,NA,NA,TRBV28,CASSFGGEQFF
TRBJ2-1,NA,NA,TRBV13,CASSPPSGNEQFF
TRBJ2-2,NA,NA,TRBV18,CASSIGQNTGELFF
TRBJ1-6,TRBD1,NA,TRBV7-8,CASSWDSSYNSPLHF
TRBJ1-6,NA,NA,TRBV25-1,CASSAGVYNSPLHF
TRBJ1-2,NA,NA,TRBV13,CASSYGGLGYGYTF
TRBJ1-2,NA,NA,TRBV28,CASSSTESYGYTF
TRBJ2-1,TRBD2,NA,TRBV11-3,CASSLGLAGHTNEQFF
TRBJ2-7,NA,NA,TRBV28,CASRVADEQYF
TRBJ2-1,TRBD2,NA,TRBV5-4,CASSSFGTSGSPGWFF
TRBJ2-1,NA,few,TRBV24-1,CATSDSGLDEQFF
TRBJ2-7,TRBD2,NA,TRBV7-2,CASSLGLAGAYEQYF
TRBJ1-5,NA,NA,TRBV28,CASSLLAGQQPQHF
TRBJ1-1,TRBD1,NA,TRBV29-1,CSARQGAEAFF
TRBJ2-7,NA,NA,TRBV11-2,CASSFGSGYEQYF
TRBJ1-4,TRBD1,few,TRBV27,CASSLRDSLNEKLFF
TRBJ2-5,TRBD2,NA,TRBV14,CASSRGTSGGTQYF
TRBJ1-2,TRBD1,NA,TRBV28,CASSIPGQGYGYTF
TRBJ1-4,TRBD1,few,TRBV6-5,CASSPGQAVEEKLFF
TRBJ1-3,TRBD1,NA,TRBV28,CASSKSLQGGNTIYF
TRBJ1-5,TRBD1,NA,TRBV19,CASSPHTGTDSNQPQHF
TRBJ2-5,NA,NA,TRBV3-1/TRBV3-2,CASSPSYGQETQYF
TRBJ2-2,TRBD2,NA,TRBV13,CASSLRLAGSNGELFF
TRBJ1-2,NA,NA,TRBV21-1,CASSSLGGARGYTF
TRBJ1-6,NA,NA,TRBV2,CASTPGGGVGSPLHF
TRBJ2-7,NA,NA,TRBV28,CASLAGWALGVDEQYF
TRBJ2-7,NA,NA,TRBV11-2,CASSLLAASYEQYF
TRBJ2-5,NA,NA,TRBV5-6,CASSLVQGGETQYF
TRBJ2-4,NA,NA,TRBV5-6,CASSLGGQYDIQYF
TRBJ2-1,TRBD2,NA,TRBV5-1,CASSLWGGDNEQFF
TRBJ2-7,NA,few,TRBV5-4,CASSLGLGEGFYEQYF
TRBJ2-2,TRBD2,NA,TRBV19,CASSTVSGRGDTGELFF
TRBJ1-1,TRBD1,NA,TRBV28,CASSLPTGLEGTEAFF
TRBJ2-4,NA,NA,TRBV27,CASIPTDEAKNIQYF
TRBJ2-2,TRBD1,NA,TRBV4-1,CASSHRPGQANTGELFF
TRBJ1-1,TRBD1,few,TRBV28,CASSRRDRKTEAFF
TRBJ1-5,NA,once,TRBV2,CASGQQLDQPQHF
TRBJ1-4,NA,NA,TRBV15,CATSTGGVREKLFF
TRBJ1-1,NA,few,TRBV5-1,CASSLEAGGAFF
TRBJ2-1,TRBD1,NA,TRBV11-2,CASSRRGQGARDEQFF
TRBJ1-2,TRBD1,NA,TRBV7-9,CAQGQGGGYTF